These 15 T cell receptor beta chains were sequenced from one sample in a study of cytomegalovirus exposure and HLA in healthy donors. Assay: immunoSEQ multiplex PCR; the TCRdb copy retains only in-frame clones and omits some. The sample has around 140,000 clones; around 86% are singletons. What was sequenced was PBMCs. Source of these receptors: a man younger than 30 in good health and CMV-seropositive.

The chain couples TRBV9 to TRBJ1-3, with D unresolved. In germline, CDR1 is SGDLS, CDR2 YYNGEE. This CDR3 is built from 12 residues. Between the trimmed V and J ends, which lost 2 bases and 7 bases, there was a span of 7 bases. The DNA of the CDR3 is TGTGCCAGCAGCGTCAACACGAACACCATATATTTT. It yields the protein CASSVNTNTIYF.

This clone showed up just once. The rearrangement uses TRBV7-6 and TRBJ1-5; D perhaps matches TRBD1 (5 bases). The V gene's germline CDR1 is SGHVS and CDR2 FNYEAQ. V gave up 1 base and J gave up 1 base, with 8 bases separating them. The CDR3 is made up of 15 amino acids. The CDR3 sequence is CASSLGGRSNQPQHF. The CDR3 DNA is TGTGCCAGCAGCTTAGGGGGCCGGAGCAATCAGCCCCAGCATTTT.

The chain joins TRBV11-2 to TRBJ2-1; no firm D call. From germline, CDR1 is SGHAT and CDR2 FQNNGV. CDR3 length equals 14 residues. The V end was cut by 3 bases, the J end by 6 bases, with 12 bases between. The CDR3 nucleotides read TGTGCCAGCAGCTTGAGCGTAGCCGTCAATGAGCAGTTCTTC. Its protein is CASSLSVAVNEQFF.

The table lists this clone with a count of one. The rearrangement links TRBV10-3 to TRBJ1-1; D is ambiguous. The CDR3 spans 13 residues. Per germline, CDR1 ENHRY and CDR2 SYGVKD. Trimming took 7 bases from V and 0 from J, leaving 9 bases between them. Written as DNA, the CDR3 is TGTGCCATCACCCGGGATTTGAACACTGAAGCTTTCTTT. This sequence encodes CAITRDLNTEAFF.

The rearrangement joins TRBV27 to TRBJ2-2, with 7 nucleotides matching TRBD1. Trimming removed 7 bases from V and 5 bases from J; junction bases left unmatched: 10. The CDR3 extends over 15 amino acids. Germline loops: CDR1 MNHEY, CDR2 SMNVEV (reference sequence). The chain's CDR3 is CASTARTGTTGELFF. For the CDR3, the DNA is TGTGCCAGCACCGCTCGGACAGGCACGACCGGGGAGCTGTTTTTT.

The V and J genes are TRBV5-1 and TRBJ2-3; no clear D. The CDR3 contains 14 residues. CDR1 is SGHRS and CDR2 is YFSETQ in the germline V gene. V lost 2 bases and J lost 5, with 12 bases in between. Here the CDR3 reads CASSLARREDTQYF. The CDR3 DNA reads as TGCGCCAGCAGCTTAGCACGGAGAGAAGATACGCAGTATTTT. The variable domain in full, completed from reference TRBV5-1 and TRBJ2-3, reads KAGVTQTPRYLIKTRGQQVTLSCSPISGHRSVSWYQQTPGQGLQFLFEYFSETQRNKGNFPGRFSGRQFSNSRSEMNVSTLELGDSALYLCASSLARREDTQYFGPGTRLTVL.

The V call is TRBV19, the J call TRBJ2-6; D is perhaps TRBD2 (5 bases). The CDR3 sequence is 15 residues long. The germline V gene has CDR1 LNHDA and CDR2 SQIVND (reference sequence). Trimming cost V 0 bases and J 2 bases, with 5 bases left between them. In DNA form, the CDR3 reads TGTGCCAGTAGTATAGACGGGGCTGGGGCCAACGTCCTGACTTTC. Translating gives CASSIDGAGANVLTF.

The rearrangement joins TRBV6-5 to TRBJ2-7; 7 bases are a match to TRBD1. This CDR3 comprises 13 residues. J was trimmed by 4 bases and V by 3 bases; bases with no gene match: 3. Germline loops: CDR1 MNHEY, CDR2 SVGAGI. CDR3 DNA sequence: TGTGCCAGCAGTTATTACAGGGGTTACGAGCAGTACTTC. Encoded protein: CASSYYRGYEQYF.

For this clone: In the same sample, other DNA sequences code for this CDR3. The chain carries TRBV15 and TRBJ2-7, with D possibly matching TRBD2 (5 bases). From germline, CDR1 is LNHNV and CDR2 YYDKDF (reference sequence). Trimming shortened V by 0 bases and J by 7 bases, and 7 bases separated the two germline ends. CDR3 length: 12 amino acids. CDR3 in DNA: TGTGCCACCAGCAGAGATCGGGGAGAGCAGTACTTC. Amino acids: CATSRDRGEQYF.

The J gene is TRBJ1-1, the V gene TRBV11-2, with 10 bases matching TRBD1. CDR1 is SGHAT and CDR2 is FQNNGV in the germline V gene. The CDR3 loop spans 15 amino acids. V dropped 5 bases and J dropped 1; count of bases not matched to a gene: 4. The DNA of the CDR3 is TGTGCCAGCAGCAAAAGGGACAGGGGGAACACTGAAGCTTTCTTT. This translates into CASSKRDRGNTEAFF. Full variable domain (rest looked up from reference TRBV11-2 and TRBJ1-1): EAGVAQSPRYKIIEKRQSVAFWCNPISGHATLYWYQQILGQGPKLLIQFQNNGVVDDSQLPKDRFSAERLKGVDSTLKIQPAKLEDSAVYLCASSKRDRGNTEAFFGQGTRLTVV.

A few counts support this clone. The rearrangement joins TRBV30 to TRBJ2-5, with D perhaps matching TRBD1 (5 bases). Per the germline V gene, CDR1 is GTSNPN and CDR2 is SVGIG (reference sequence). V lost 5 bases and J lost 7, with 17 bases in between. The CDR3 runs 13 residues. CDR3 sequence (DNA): TGTGCCTGGGAACTCGACAGACGGGCGACCCAGTACTTC. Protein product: CAWELDRRATQYF.

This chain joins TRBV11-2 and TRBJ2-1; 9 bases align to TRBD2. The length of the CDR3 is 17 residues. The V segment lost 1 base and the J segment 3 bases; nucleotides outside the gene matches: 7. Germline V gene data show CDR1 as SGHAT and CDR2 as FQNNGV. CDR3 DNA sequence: TGTGCCAGCAGCTTAGCTATAGCGGGGGAGGGCTACAATGAGCAGTTCTTC. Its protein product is CASSLAIAGEGYNEQFF.

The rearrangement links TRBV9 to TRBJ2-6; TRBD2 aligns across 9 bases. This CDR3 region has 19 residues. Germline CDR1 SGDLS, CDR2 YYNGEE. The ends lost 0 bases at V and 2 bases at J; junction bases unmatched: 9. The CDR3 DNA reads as TGTGCCAGCAGCGTAGGCAGAAGCGGGAGGAGAGCTGGGGCCAACGTCCTGACTTTC. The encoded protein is CASSVGRSGRRAGANVLTF.

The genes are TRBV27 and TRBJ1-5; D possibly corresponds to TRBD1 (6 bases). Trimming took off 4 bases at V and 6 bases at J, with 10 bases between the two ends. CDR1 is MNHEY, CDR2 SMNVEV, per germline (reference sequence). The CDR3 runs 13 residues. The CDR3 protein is CASSSTGIQPQHF. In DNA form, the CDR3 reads TGTGCCAGCAGTTCCACAGGGATTCAGCCCCAGCATTTT.

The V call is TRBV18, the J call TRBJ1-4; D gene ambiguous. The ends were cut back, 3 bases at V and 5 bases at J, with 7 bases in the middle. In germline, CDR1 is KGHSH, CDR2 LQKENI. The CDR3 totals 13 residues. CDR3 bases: TGTGCCAGCTCACCTGGGCAAAATGAAAAACTGTTTTTT. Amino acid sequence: CASSPGQNEKLFF.